This section outlines one T cell receptor (beta chain) sequence together with its context. Its antigen is unknown. These data come from a study of resident and recirculating memory T cells in vitiligo. Study as a whole: No cells were sorted; samples were homogenized just before genomic DNA extraction. Study outcomes and limitations: No single dominant TCR clone appeared; lesion clonality varied.

The assay was immunoSEQ multiplex PCR, and TCRdb's table has in-frame clones only and misses some. Of around 70,000 clones listed, just over 90% are singletons. Stable patients also lacked confetti depigmentation, a sign of active vitiligo. Sequenced input: blood. This TCR was recovered from a male donor with vitiligo.

CDR3 in amino acids: CASSGQGPFTGELFF. CDR3 sequence (DNA): TGTGCCAGCAGCGGACAGGGGCCCTTCACCGGGGAGCTGTTTTTT. The chain carries TRBV11-3 and TRBJ2-2; 9 bases match TRBD1. The junction had 5 bases not matched to a gene; V was cut back by 5 bases and J by 4 bases. In germline, CDR1 is SGHNT, CDR2 YENEEA. The CDR3 extends over 15 amino acids.